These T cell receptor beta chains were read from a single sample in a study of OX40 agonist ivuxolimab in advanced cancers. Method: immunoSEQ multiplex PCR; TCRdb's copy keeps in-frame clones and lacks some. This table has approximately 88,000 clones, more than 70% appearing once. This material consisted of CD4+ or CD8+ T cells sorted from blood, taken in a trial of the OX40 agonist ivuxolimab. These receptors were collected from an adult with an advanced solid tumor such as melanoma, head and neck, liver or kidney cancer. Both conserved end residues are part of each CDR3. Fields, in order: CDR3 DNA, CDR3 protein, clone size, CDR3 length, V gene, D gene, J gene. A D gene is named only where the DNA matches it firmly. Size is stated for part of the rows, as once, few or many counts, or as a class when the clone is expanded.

CDR3 DNA: TGTGCCAGCAGCCAAGATGTAAACTTC
CDR3 protein: CASSQDVNF
clone size: -
CDR3 length: 9
V gene: TRBV3-1/TRBV3-2
D gene: -
J gene: TRBJ2-7

CDR3 DNA: TGTGCCAGTAGTACCTCTAGGAACACTGAAGCTTTCTTT
CDR3 protein: CASSTSRNTEAFF
clone size: -
CDR3 length: 13
V gene: TRBV19
D gene: -
J gene: TRBJ1-1

CDR3 DNA: TGTGCCAGTAGTATAAATCAACAGGGGAATGAAAAACTGTTTTTT
CDR3 protein: CASSINQQGNEKLFF
clone size: once
CDR3 length: 15
V gene: TRBV19
D gene: TRBD1
J gene: TRBJ1-4

CDR3 DNA: TGCGCCAGCAGCTTGGGGCGGATAAGCTCCTACAATGAGCAGTTCTTC
CDR3 protein: CASSLGRISSYNEQFF
clone size: -
CDR3 length: 16
V gene: TRBV5-1
D gene: -
J gene: TRBJ2-1

CDR3 DNA: TGTGCCAGCAGCGTAGCTTCGGGACAGGGGCGCGAGCAGTACTTC
CDR3 protein: CASSVASGQGREQYF
clone size: -
CDR3 length: 15
V gene: TRBV9
D gene: TRBD1
J gene: TRBJ2-7

CDR3 DNA: TGTGCCAGTACCTATGGGCCCCGGCATCAGCCCCAGCATTTT
CDR3 protein: CASTYGPRHQPQHF
clone size: -
CDR3 length: 14
V gene: TRBV19
D gene: -
J gene: TRBJ1-5

CDR3 DNA: TGTGCCAGCTCCCTCAGATTAAACGCGAACACCGGGGAGCTGTTTTTT
CDR3 protein: CASSLRLNANTGELFF
clone size: -
CDR3 length: 16
V gene: TRBV18
D gene: -
J gene: TRBJ2-2

CDR3 DNA: TGTGCCAGCAGCTTCCTCCCCCGGGACAGACCCCCCGGAGGGTCCAAAAACATTCAGTACTTC
CDR3 protein: CASSFLPRDRPPGGSKNIQYF
clone size: once
CDR3 length: 21
V gene: TRBV13
D gene: -
J gene: TRBJ2-4

CDR3 DNA: TGTGCCAGCAGTGACAACCAATTCCCCGGCTATGGCTACACCTTC
CDR3 protein: CASSDNQFPGYGYTF
clone size: -
CDR3 length: 15
V gene: TRBV6-1
D gene: -
J gene: TRBJ1-2

CDR3 DNA: TGTGCCAGCAGTTTGGGACTAGCGGGAGTAAGCGGGGAGCTGTTTTTT
CDR3 protein: CASSLGLAGVSGELFF
clone size: -
CDR3 length: 16
V gene: TRBV6-5
D gene: TRBD2
J gene: TRBJ2-2

CDR3 DNA: TGTGCCAGCAGCTCCCAAGAGACCCAGTACTTC
CDR3 protein: CASSSQETQYF
clone size: -
CDR3 length: 11
V gene: TRBV11-2
D gene: -
J gene: TRBJ2-5

CDR3 DNA: TGTGCCAGCAGTGAAGCGGCAGTTGGCTTGGGCTACGAGCAGTACTTC
CDR3 protein: CASSEAAVGLGYEQYF
clone size: -
CDR3 length: 16
V gene: TRBV6-1
D gene: -
J gene: TRBJ2-7

CDR3 DNA: TGCGCCAGCAGCTTGGCCGAAACAGGGGCGAATGAAAAACTGTTTTTT
CDR3 protein: CASSLAETGANEKLFF
clone size: -
CDR3 length: 16
V gene: TRBV5-1
D gene: TRBD1
J gene: TRBJ1-4

CDR3 DNA: TGTGCCAGCAGCTCCAGGACACCTTATAGCAATCAGCCCCAGCATTTT
CDR3 protein: CASSSRTPYSNQPQHF
clone size: -
CDR3 length: 16
V gene: TRBV7-2
D gene: -
J gene: TRBJ1-5

CDR3 DNA: TGTGCCAGCAGCTTAAAGGGGTCCTCCTACAATGAGCAGTTCTTC
CDR3 protein: CASSLKGSSYNEQFF
clone size: -
CDR3 length: 15
V gene: TRBV11-3
D gene: -
J gene: TRBJ2-1

CDR3 DNA: TGTGCCAGTAGTATAAGTGAGAACTCGTACGAGCAGTACTTC
CDR3 protein: CASSISENSYEQYF
clone size: -
CDR3 length: 14
V gene: TRBV19
D gene: -
J gene: TRBJ2-7

CDR3 DNA: TGTGCCAGCAGCTCCAGGGGCTGGTCCTACGAGCAGTACTTC
CDR3 protein: CASSSRGWSYEQYF
clone size: -
CDR3 length: 14
V gene: TRBV5-6
D gene: -
J gene: TRBJ2-7

CDR3 DNA: TGTGCCAGTAGTATGAGGGGGCACAGGGGCACAGATACGCAGTATTTT
CDR3 protein: CASSMRGHRGTDTQYF
clone size: -
CDR3 length: 16
V gene: TRBV19
D gene: TRBD1
J gene: TRBJ2-3

CDR3 DNA: TGTGCCAGCAGATCTCACCCCGATCAGCCCCAGCATTTT
CDR3 protein: CASRSHPDQPQHF
clone size: -
CDR3 length: 13
V gene: TRBV28
D gene: -
J gene: TRBJ1-5

CDR3 DNA: TGTGCCAGCAGTCCCTTAGACAGGGGCAGGGACATTCAGTACTTC
CDR3 protein: CASSPLDRGRDIQYF
clone size: -
CDR3 length: 15
V gene: TRBV2
D gene: TRBD1
J gene: TRBJ2-4